The 3 T cell receptor beta chains in this list originate from one sample, sequenced in a study of CD8 T cells in ankylosing spondylitis. Each CDR3 protein gets one entry after TCRdb re-called the 5' RACE reads with MiXCR. The sample shows 200,000 to 300,000 distinct CDR3 sequences, roughly a quarter of them seen only once. The sample taken for sequencing was blood, either unsorted or a sorted T cell fraction (not recorded which). The receptors were sampled from a male donor with ankylosing spondylitis or in good health (not recorded which).

Many counts were recorded for this clonotype. The V gene is TRBV4-1, the J gene TRBJ1-2; D is ambiguous. CDR3 length: 16 residues. In germline, CDR1 is MGHRA, CDR2 YSYEKL. V shed 0 bases and J shed 6 bases, with 17 bases lying between them. The CDR3 nucleotides are TGCGCCAGCAGCCAAGAATGGTCCCAAAACTGGGATGGCTACACCTTC. As protein: CASSQEWSQNWDGYTF.

This clonotype was counted ten times or more. This rearrangement joins TRBV20-1 to TRBJ2-1, with D uncertain. The V gene's germline CDR1 is DFQATT and CDR2 SNEGSKA (reference sequence). This CDR3 has 10 residues. V was pared by 6 bases and J by 4 bases, with 4 bases between. For the CDR3, the DNA is TGCAGTGCAGAGTACAATGAGCAGTTCTTC. Its protein product is CSAEYNEQFF.

In this sample, this clonotype turned up a few times. The V call is TRBV11-2, the J call TRBJ2-5; 13 bases map to TRBD2. CDR1 is SGHAT and CDR2 is FQNNGV in the germline V gene. The length of the CDR3 is 14 residues. The trim removed 5 bases at V and 5 bases at J, leaving 2 bases unmatched. In nucleotides, the CDR3 is TGTGCCAGCAGCGCGGGACTAGCGGGGGAGACCCAGTACTTC. Translating gives CASSAGLAGETQYF.